Following are 5 T cell receptor beta chains from one sample sequenced in a study of T cells in Graves' hyperthyroidism and ophthalmopathy. Amplification of TCR beta CDR3 regions was performed using RNA transcripts as template. HTBI primers were employed in a first-round RT-PCR of the TCR CDR3. TCRdb redid the calling of the multiplex PCR reads with MiXCR, one entry per CDR3 protein. The sample records about 540,000 distinct CDR3 sequences, more than 45% being singletons. The specimen was peripheral blood or thyroid tissue (not recorded which). The source of these receptors is a woman under 30 with Graves' hyperthyroidism.

The table lists this clonotype with a few counts. For the CDR3, the DNA is TGTGCCAGCAGCTTAGTGTCCATACCAAGCGGCGAGCAGTACTTC. Translation gives CASSLVSIPSGEQYF. The chain combines TRBV7-8 with TRBJ2-7, with a tentative D call TRBD2 (5 bases). V shed 1 base and J shed 6 bases, with 16 bases lying between them. There are 15 residues in the CDR3. Germline-derived CDR1 and CDR2 are SGHVS and FQNEAQ.

This clonotype was counted only a few times. The chain carries TRBV5-5 and TRBJ1-2; D ambiguous. This CDR3 spans 13 amino acids. Looked up from germline, CDR1 is SGHKS and CDR2 is YYEKEE (reference sequence). V shed 5 bases and J shed 4 bases, with 12 bases lying between them. CDR3 coding DNA: TGTGCCAGCAGATTGACTCCCAGCTATGGCTACACCTTC. Translated, it gives CASRLTPSYGYTF.

This clonotype has a handful of counts. Possible read error: a much larger clone is one base away. CDR3 DNA: TGCAGCGTTGAAGCAGGAACCTACGAGCAGTACTTC. It specifies CSVEAGTYEQYF. The rearrangement links TRBV29-1 to TRBJ2-7; no definite D call. This CDR3 is 12 amino acids long. Trimming stripped 1 base from V and 2 bases from J, with 6 bases between. Germline CDR1 and CDR2: SQVTM and ANQGSEA.

This clonotype came up many times. The genes are TRBV7-9 and TRBJ1-1, with TRBD1 as a possible D gene (5 bases). The CDR3 is 14 amino acids. The germline V gene encodes CDR1 SEHNR and CDR2 FQNEAQ (reference sequence). Trimming pared 4 bases from V and 4 bases from J, leaving 13 bases between. The CDR3 protein is CASSWGGRGTEAFF. The CDR3 coding sequence is TGTGCCAGCAGCTGGGGCGGGAGGGGCACTGAAGCTTTCTTT.

This clonotype was counted only a few times. The rearrangement uses TRBV2 and TRBJ1-1, with 8 positions matching TRBD1. CDR3 length: 15 residues. V gave up 4 bases and J gave up 1 base; unmatched junction bases: 5. Germline V CDR1 and CDR2: SNHLY, FYNNEI. CDR3 nucleotide sequence: TGTGCCAGCAGTGGACATGACAGGGGGAACACTGAAGCTTTCTTT. Translated, it gives CASSGHDRGNTEAFF.